The 20 T cell receptor beta chains reported below all come from one sample, sequenced in a study of cytomegalovirus exposure and HLA in healthy donors. Both 60 Vbeta primers and 13 Jbeta primers went into the PCR. The protocol was immunoSEQ multiplex PCR, while the TCRdb copy is restricted to in-frame clones and leaves out a portion. The sample has about 130,000 clones, around 78% seen once. Sequencing was done on a sample of PBMCs. Source of these receptors: a man in his forties or fifties in good health and CMV-seronegative.

The chain is built from TRBV27 and TRBJ1-2; TRBD1 might be the D (6 bases). Trimming took 7 bases from V and 0 from J, leaving 15 bases between them. Germline CDR1 reads MNHEY; CDR2 reads SMNVEV (reference sequence). The CDR3 totals 15 residues. CDR3 nucleotides: TGTGCCAGCAATCCCTCCGGGACACCTAACTATGGCTACACCTTC. It is translated as CASNPSGTPNYGYTF.

The chain couples TRBV5-1 to TRBJ2-5, with 7 bases lining up with TRBD1. With 3 bases clipped from V and 1 base from J, the junction kept 3 bases outside the gene matches. CDR3 length equals 14 residues. CDR1 and CDR2 (germline): SGHRS, YFSETQ. The CDR3 reads CASSYTGVQETQYF. DNA of the CDR3: TGCGCCAGCAGCTACACAGGGGTCCAAGAGACCCAGTACTTC.

The chain has TRBV11-2 and TRBJ2-1, with 10 bases aligning to TRBD2. The CDR3 has 16 residues. V gave up 1 base and J gave up 8 bases; unmatched junction bases: 8. The germline gives CDR1 SGHAT, CDR2 FQNNGV. This CDR3 is CASSLGNSGGKDEQFF. The CDR3 region has the DNA TGTGCCAGCAGCTTAGGAAATAGCGGGGGGAAGGATGAGCAGTTCTTC.

This clone was observed a few times. The chain uses TRBV2 and TRBJ1-6, with 7 bases fitting TRBD1. CDR1 is SNHLY and CDR2 is FYNNEI in the germline V gene. Germline trimming cut 5 bases from V and 4 bases from J; bases unmatched to any gene: 8. CDR3 length equals 16 residues. The DNA of the CDR3 is TGTGCCAGCAGTAGAGACAGGGTCGGGTATAATTCACCCCTCCACTTT. It yields the protein CASSRDRVGYNSPLHF.

This rearrangement joins TRBV27 to TRBJ2-5; a possible D gene is TRBD2 (6 bases). CDR1 is MNHEY, CDR2 SMNVEV, per germline (reference sequence). The CDR3 is 14 residues long. Trimming removed 8 bases at V and 7 bases at J, with 20 bases between. CDR3 DNA: TGTGCCAGCTCCCACGCCCGGGGGAGGAGGACCCAGTACTTC. Protein sequence: CASSHARGRRTQYF.

V and J are TRBV18 and TRBJ1-1; D is possibly TRBD1 (5 bases). Germline CDR1 is KGHSH and CDR2 is LQKENI. V was cut by 6 bases and J by 1 base, with 12 bases left in between. The CDR3 loop spans 14 amino acids. CDR3 in DNA: TGTGCCAGCTCGCAGACAGAGAGGAACACTGAAGCTTTCTTT. Residues: CASSQTERNTEAFF.

CDR3 sequence: CASSGGRRPNTGELFF. CDR3 bases: TGTGCCAGTAGTGGGGGGAGGCGGCCGAACACCGGGGAGCTGTTTTTT. The rearrangement uses TRBV19 and TRBJ2-2; a weak D match, TRBD2 (6 bases). Trimming left V 5 bases short and J 0 bases short, with 13 bases between. The V gene's germline CDR1 is LNHDA and CDR2 SQIVND (reference sequence). This CDR3 has 16 residues.

The J gene is TRBJ2-3, the V gene TRBV5-4; TRBD2 is a possible D gene (6 bases). Germline CDR1 reads SGHNT; CDR2 reads YYREEE (reference sequence). V was shortened by 3 bases and J by 2 bases, with 13 bases between the two germline ends. The CDR3 has 15 residues. The CDR3, as DNA: TGTGCCAGCAGCTCACTAGCACTTACCACAGATACGCAGTATTTT. Amino acids: CASSSLALTTDTQYF.

The rearrangement links TRBV6-5 to TRBJ2-3; no clear D gene. This CDR3 spans 13 amino acids. Trimming stripped 6 bases from V and 1 base from J, with 8 bases between. CDR1 MNHEY and CDR2 SVGAGI come from the germline V gene. CDR3 bases: TGTGCCAGCAGCAACCGGGGCACAGATACGCAGTATTTT. The encoded protein is CASSNRGTDTQYF.

The chain recombines TRBV5-1 with TRBJ1-3, with D maybe TRBD1 (5 bases). V lost 2 bases, J lost 7 bases, and 13 bases lay in between. The CDR3 sequence is 14 residues long. Germline CDR1 SGHRS, CDR2 YFSETQ. CDR3 sequence reads: CASSFLGEGNTIYF. The CDR3, as DNA: TGCGCCAGCAGCTTTCTTGGGGAGGGGAACACCATATATTTT.

This clone occurred a few times. The J gene is TRBJ2-3, the V gene TRBV2; TRBD1 aligns across 7 bases. V was pared by 4 bases and J by 3 bases, with 1 base of the junction left unmatched. The CDR3 loop spans 13 amino acids. From germline, CDR1 is SNHLY and CDR2 FYNNEI. CDR3 sequence (DNA): TGTGCCAGCAGTGGGGGACAGACAGATACGCAGTATTTT. The encoded protein is CASSGGQTDTQYF.

The chain combines TRBV30 with TRBJ2-7; 8 bases line up with TRBD2. V lost 3 bases, J lost 6 bases, and 10 bases stayed unmatched. CDR3 size: 14 residues. From germline, CDR1 is GTSNPN and CDR2 SVGIG (reference sequence). The chain's CDR3 is CAWRTPGLETEQYF. DNA for the CDR3: TGTGCCTGGAGGACGCCGGGACTAGAAACCGAGCAGTACTTC.

The chain is built from TRBV28 and TRBJ1-4, with 9 bases lining up with TRBD1. Germline assignment: CDR1 MDHEN and CDR2 SYDVKM. The CDR3 sequence is 15 residues long. V shed 4 bases, J shed 7 bases, and the junction held 7 bases outside the gene matches. Here the CDR3 reads CASSSPGQGTEKLFF. In nucleotides, the CDR3 is TGTGCCAGCAGTTCTCCGGGACAGGGCACTGAAAAACTGTTTTTT.

The rearrangement uses TRBV10-3 and TRBJ1-1; D gene uncertain. Trimming pared 10 bases from V and 5 bases from J, leaving 8 bases between. CDR1 is ENHRY and CDR2 is SYGVKD in the germline V gene. The CDR3 contains 10 residues. CDR3 region: CATSGTEAFF. The DNA of the CDR3 is TGTGCCACCTCAGGTACTGAAGCTTTCTTT.

The chain couples TRBV5-1 to TRBJ1-4; 7 nucleotides line up with TRBD1. CDR1 is SGHRS and CDR2 is YFSETQ in the germline V gene. V trimming: 4 bases; J trimming: 0 bases; junction bases outside the gene matches: 6. The CDR3 loop spans 16 amino acids. The CDR3 coding sequence is TGCGCCAGCAGCAGGGGGCTGGGGGCAACTAATGAAAAACTGTTTTTT. As protein: CASSRGLGATNEKLFF.

The chain links TRBV19 to TRBJ1-5; tentatively, D is TRBD1 (5 bases). V was shortened by 5 bases and J by 4 bases, with 12 bases between the two germline ends. Germline V gene sequence: CDR1 LNHDA, CDR2 SQIVND (reference sequence). The length of the CDR3 is 14 residues. The CDR3 loop is CASSSAGRNQPQHF. DNA for the CDR3: TGTGCCAGTAGTTCCGCAGGGAGGAATCAGCCCCAGCATTTT.

The genes are TRBV7-2 and TRBJ2-1; maybe TRBD2 (6 bases). Germline V lookup: CDR1 SGHTA, CDR2 FQGNSA. The CDR3 spans 14 residues. V lost 1 base and J lost 7, with 11 bases in between. CDR3 region: CASSLERTKNEQFF. For the CDR3, the DNA is TGTGCCAGCAGCTTAGAAAGGACTAAAAATGAGCAGTTCTTC.

The rearrangement uses TRBV2 and TRBJ2-1; 7 bases align to TRBD1. CDR3 length equals 16 residues. Germline values: CDR1 SNHLY, CDR2 FYNNEI. V shed 8 bases, J shed 8 bases, and the junction held 18 bases outside the gene matches. In DNA, the CDR3 is TGTGCCAGCCTTCCTCCAGGGGGAAACAATTTCTATGAGCAGTTCTTC. Its translation: CASLPPGGNNFYEQFF.

The genes are TRBV9 and TRBJ2-5; TRBD2 aligns across 9 bases. This CDR3 comprises 16 residues. V lost 4 bases, J lost 0 bases, and 7 bases stayed unmatched. Germline V lookup: CDR1 SGDLS, CDR2 YYNGEE. The CDR3 loop is CASSPRSGGNQETQYF. The CDR3 coding sequence is TGTGCCAGCAGCCCTCGGAGCGGGGGGAACCAAGAGACCCAGTACTTC.

A single count supports this clone. The chain joins TRBV25-1 to TRBJ2-5; D is perhaps TRBD2 (7 bases). Germline V CDR1 and CDR2: MGHDK, SYGVNS. Trimming took off 6 bases at V and 4 bases at J, with 12 bases between the two ends. The CDR3 runs to 13 residues. The CDR3 sequence: CASRGGATETQYF. The CDR3 DNA follows: TGTGCCAGCAGAGGGGGGGCCACAGAGACCCAGTACTTC.